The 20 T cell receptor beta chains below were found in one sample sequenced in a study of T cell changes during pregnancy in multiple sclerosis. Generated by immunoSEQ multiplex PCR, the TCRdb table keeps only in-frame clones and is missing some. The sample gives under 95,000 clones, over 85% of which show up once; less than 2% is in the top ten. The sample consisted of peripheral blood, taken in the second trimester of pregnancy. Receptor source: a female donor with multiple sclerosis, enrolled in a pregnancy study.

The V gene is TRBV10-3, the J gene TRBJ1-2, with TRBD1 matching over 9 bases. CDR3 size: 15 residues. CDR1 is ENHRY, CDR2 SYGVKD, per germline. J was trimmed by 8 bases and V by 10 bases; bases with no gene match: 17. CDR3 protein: CATLGRGGQGLGYTF. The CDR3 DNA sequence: TGTGCCACCCTGGGGAGAGGGGGACAGGGATTGGGCTACACCTTC.

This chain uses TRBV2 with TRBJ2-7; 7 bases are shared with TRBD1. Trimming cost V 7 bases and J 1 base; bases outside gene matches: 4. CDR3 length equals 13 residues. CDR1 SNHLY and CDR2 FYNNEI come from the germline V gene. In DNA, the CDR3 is TGTGCCAGCACCCTGACAGGGTCCTACGAGCAGTACTTC. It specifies CASTLTGSYEQYF.

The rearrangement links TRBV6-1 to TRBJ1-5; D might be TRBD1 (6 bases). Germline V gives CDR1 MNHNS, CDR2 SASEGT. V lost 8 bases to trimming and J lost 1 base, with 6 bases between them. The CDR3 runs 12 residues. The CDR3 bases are TGTGCCAGCGGACAGAGCAATCAGCCCCAGCATTTT. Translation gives CASGQSNQPQHF.

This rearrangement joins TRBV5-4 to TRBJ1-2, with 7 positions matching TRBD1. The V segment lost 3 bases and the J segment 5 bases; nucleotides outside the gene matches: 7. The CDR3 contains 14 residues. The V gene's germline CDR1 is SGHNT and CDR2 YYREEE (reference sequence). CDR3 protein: CASSSGQVKYGYTF. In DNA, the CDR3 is TGTGCCAGCAGCTCCGGACAGGTGAAGTATGGCTACACCTTC.

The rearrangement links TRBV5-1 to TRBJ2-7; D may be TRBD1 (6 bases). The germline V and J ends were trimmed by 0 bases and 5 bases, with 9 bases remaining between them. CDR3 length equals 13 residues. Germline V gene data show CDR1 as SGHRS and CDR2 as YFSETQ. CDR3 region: CASSLDRVDEQYF. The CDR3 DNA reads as TGCGCCAGCAGCTTGGACAGGGTCGACGAGCAGTACTTC. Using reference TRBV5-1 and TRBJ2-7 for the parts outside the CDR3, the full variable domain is KAGVTQTPRYLIKTRGQQVTLSCSPISGHRSVSWYQQTPGQGLQFLFEYFSETQRNKGNFPGRFSGRQFSNSRSEMNVSTLELGDSALYLCASSLDRVDEQYFGPGTRLTVT.

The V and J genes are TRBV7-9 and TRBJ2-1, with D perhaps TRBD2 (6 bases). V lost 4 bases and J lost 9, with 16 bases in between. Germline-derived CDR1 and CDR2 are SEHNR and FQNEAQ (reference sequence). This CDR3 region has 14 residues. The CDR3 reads CASSSRETKGEQFF. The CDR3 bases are TGTGCCAGCAGCTCTCGGGAGACTAAAGGTGAGCAGTTCTTC.

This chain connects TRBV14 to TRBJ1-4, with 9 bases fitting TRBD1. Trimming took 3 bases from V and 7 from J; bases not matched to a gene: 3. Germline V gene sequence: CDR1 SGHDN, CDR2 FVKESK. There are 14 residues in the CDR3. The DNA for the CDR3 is TGTGCCAGCAGCCACTGGGACAGGGTTGAAAAACTGTTTTTT. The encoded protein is CASSHWDRVEKLFF.

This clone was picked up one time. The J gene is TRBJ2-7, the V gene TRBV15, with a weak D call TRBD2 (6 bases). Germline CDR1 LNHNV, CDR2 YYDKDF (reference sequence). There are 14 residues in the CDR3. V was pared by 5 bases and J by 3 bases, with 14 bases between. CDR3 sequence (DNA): TGTGCCACCAGCCTGGAGCTAGCGAGCTACGAGCAGTACTTC. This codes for CATSLELASYEQYF.

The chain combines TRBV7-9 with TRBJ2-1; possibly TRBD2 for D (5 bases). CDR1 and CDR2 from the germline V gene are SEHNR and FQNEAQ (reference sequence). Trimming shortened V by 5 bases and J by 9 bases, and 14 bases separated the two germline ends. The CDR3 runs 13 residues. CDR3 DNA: TGTGCCAGCAGCCCAGTAGCCGGAGGTGAGCAGTTCTTC. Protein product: CASSPVAGGEQFF.

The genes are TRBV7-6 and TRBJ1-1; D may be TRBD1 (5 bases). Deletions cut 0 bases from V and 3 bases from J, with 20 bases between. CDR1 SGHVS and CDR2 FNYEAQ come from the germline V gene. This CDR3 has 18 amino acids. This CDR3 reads CASSLAPTGRIGHTEAFF. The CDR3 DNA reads TGTGCCAGCAGCTTAGCTCCAACAGGTCGGATAGGACACACTGAAGCTTTCTTT. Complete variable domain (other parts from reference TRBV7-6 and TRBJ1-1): GAGVSQSPRYKVTKRGQDVALRCDPISGHVSLYWYRQALGQGPEFLTYFNYEAQQDKSGLPNDRFSAERPEGSISTLTIQRTEQRDSAMYRCASSLAPTGRIGHTEAFFGQGTRLTVV.

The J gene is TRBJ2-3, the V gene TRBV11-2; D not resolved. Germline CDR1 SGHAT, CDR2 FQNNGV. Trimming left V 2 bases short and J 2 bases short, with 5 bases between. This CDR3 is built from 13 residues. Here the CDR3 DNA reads TGTGCCAGCAGCTTATGGCCCACAGATACGCAGTATTTT. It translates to CASSLWPTDTQYF.

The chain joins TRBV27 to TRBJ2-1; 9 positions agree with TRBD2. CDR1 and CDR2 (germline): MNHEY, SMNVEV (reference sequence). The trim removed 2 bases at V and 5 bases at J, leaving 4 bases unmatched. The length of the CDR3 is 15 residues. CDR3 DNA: TGTGCCAGCAGTTTAGTGAGCGGGGGGAACAATGAGCAGTTCTTC. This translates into CASSLVSGGNNEQFF.

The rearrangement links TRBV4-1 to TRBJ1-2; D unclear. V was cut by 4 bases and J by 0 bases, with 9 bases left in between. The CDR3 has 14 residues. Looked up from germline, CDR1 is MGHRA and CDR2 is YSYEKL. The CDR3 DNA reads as TGCGCCAGCAGCCCCCCCAGAACTAACTATGGCTACACCTTC. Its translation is CASSPPRTNYGYTF.

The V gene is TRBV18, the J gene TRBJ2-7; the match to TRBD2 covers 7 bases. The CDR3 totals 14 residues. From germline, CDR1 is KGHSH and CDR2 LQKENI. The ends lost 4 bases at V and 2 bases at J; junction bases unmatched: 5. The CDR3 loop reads CASSLRSGAYEQYF. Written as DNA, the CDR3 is TGTGCCAGCTCACTACGCAGCGGGGCCTACGAGCAGTACTTC.

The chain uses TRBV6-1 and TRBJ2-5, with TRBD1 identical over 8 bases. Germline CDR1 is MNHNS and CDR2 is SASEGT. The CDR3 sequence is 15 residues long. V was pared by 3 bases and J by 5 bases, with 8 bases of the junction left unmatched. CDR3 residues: CASSESQGAVETQYF. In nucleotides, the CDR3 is TGTGCCAGCAGTGAGTCCCAGGGGGCGGTGGAGACCCAGTACTTC.

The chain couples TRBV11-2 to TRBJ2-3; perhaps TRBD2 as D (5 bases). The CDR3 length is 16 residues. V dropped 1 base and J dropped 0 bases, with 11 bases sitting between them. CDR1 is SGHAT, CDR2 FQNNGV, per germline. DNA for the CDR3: TGTGCCAGCAGCTTAGTTAGCGAGGGAAGCACAGATACGCAGTATTTT. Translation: CASSLVSEGSTDTQYF. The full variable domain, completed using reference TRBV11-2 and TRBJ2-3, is EAGVAQSPRYKIIEKRQSVAFWCNPISGHATLYWYQQILGQGPKLLIQFQNNGVVDDSQLPKDRFSAERLKGVDSTLKIQPAKLEDSAVYLCASSLVSEGSTDTQYFGPGTRLTVL.

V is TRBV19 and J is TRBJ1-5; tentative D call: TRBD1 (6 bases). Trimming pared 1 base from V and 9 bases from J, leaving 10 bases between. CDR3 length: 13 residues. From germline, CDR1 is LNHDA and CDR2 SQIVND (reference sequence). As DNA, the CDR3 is TGTGCCAGTAGTATAGCAGGGGAATGGCCCCAGCATTTT. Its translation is CASSIAGEWPQHF.

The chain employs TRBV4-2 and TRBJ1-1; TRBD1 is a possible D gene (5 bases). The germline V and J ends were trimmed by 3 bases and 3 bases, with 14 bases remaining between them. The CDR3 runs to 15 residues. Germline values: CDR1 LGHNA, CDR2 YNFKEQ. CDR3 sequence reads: CASSQDRDFYTEAFF. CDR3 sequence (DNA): TGTGCCAGCAGCCAGGACCGGGACTTTTACACTGAAGCTTTCTTT.

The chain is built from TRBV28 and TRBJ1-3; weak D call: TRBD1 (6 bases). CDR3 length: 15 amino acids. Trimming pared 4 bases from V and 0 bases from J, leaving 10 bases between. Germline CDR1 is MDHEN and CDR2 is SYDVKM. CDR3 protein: CASSSGGSSGNTIYF. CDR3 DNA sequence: TGTGCCAGCAGTTCTGGGGGCAGCTCTGGAAACACCATATATTTT.

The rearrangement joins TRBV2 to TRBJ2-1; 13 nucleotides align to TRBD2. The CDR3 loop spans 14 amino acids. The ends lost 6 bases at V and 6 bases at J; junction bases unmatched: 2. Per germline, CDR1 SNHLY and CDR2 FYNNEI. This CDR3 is CASRGLAGTNEQFF. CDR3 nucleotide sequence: TGTGCCAGCAGGGGACTAGCGGGGACCAATGAGCAGTTCTTC.